This T cell receptor (beta chain) was recovered during a study of T cells after somatic rescue of genetic block (dated by TCRdb to 2018 to 2020). Background for the entire study: What the study looked at was long-term robustness, specifically in a T-cell system that came about through somatic rescue of a genetic block in T-cell development.

The library was generated by the immunoSEQ multiplex PCR assay. TCRdb took over this immuneACCESS table, retaining in-frame rearrangements with V and J assigned. Such tables are incomplete; in checked studies, under half of the missing clones stem from an unresolved V gene, and the remainder is unexplained. Counted in this sample were about 72,000 clones; roughly 91% of them appeared once. Approximately 2.9% of the sample lies in the top ten. The V end loses 7 bases and the J end loses 5 bases, and a stretch of 14 bases separates them. The germline V gene provides CDR1 SNHLY and CDR2 FYNNEI. The CDR3 holds 13 amino acids from the cysteine to the phenylalanine. The sequence is cut down to CDR3 DNA, 39 bases in frame from base 1. Turning to this clone: The antigen it binds to is not known. Qualities for individual bases were not recorded, and no much larger clone is one base off.

The sequence came from a man aged 25-40 years. The chain couples TRBV2 to TRBJ1-2; TRBD1 might be the D gene, on 6 matching bases. The specimen was peripheral blood mononuclear cells (PBMCs). The base sequence is TGTGCCAGCATCGAGACAGGAAAGTATGGCTACACCTTC. Translated, it reads CASIETGKYGYTF.